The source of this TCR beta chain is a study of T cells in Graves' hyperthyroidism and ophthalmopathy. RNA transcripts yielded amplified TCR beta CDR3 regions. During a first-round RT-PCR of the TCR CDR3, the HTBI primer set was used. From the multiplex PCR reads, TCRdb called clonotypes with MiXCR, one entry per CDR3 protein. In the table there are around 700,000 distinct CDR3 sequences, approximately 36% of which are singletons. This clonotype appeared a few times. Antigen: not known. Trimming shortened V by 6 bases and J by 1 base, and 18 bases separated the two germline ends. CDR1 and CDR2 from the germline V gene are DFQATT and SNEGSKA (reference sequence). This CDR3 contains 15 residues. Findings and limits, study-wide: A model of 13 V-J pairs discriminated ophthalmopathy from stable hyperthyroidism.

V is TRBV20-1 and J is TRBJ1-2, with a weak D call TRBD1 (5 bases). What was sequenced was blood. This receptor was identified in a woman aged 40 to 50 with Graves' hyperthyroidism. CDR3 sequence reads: CSAGLRMGDNYGYTF. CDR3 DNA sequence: TGCAGTGCCGGGCTTAGAATGGGGGATAACTATGGCTACACCTTC.